This T cell receptor beta chain was observed in a study of T cell changes during pregnancy in multiple sclerosis. Generated by immunoSEQ multiplex PCR, the TCRdb table keeps only in-frame clones and is missing some. The data contain 60,000 to 75,000 clones, under 95% of them seen just once; the ten biggest clones take up 1.4%. The V gene end was trimmed by 6 bases and the J gene end by 2 bases; junction bases not matched to a gene: 9. The CDR3 is 16 residues long. Looked up from germline, CDR1 is LNHDA and CDR2 is SQIVND (reference sequence). Sample: peripheral blood, taken in the third trimester of pregnancy. This receptor was obtained from a female donor with multiple sclerosis, enrolled in a pregnancy study. The rearrangement uses TRBV19 and TRBJ2-3; TRBD2 matches 9 bases. The DNA for the CDR3 is TGTGCCAGTAGAGTCGTTAGCGGGGGTGTCACAGATACGCAGTATTTT. Protein: CASRVVSGGVTDTQYF.